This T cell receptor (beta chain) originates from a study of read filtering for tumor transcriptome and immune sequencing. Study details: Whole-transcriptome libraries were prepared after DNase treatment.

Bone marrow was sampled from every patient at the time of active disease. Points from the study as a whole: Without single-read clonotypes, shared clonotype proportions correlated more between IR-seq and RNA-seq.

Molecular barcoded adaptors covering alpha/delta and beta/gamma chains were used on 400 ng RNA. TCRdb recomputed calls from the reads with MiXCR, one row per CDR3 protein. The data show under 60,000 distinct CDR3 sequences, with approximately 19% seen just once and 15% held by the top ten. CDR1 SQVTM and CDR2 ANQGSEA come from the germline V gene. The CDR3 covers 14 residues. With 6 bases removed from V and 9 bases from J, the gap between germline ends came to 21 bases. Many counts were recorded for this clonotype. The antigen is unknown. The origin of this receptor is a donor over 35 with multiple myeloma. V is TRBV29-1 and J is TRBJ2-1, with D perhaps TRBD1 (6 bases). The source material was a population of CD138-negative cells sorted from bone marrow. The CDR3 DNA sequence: TGCAGCGTCAGACAGGAGTCCGAGGTCGGTGAGCAGTTCTTC. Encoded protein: CSVRQESEVGEQFF.